This passage covers 21 T cell receptor beta chains from one sample sequenced in a study of human T cells and chemical hapten exposure (dated by TCRdb to about 2021). In the paper's terms, the time point label means: patch test 1, 2 weeks after DPC sensitization. This specimen's treatment or condition label, per the study, means: therapeutic diphenylcyclopropenone sensitization with weekly scalp DPC. Libraries were made using RACE. These reads were obtained on a NextSeq 500. Through fastp at Q25 and MiXCR, TCRdb rebuilt clones from the public reads, retaining in-frame beta chains. A single entry per CDR3 protein holds the most common genes and DNA from its merged rows. For this sample the table gives around 75,000 distinct CDR3 sequences, of which 10% to 15% were detected only once. The ten largest account for 3% to 4% of the sample. This specimen was whole blood, taken in connection with sensitization to the hapten diphenylcyclopropenone (DPC). The receptors were gathered from a woman aged 60-75 years with alopecia areata. Some clones in this sample may be carry-over from other donors' samples.

This clonotype was recorded at least ten times. The V and J genes are TRBV7-8 and TRBJ2-3, with a tentative D call TRBD1 (5 bases). V dropped 1 base and J dropped 4 bases, with 15 bases sitting between them. The germline V gene has CDR1 SGHVS and CDR2 FQNEAQ. The CDR3 contains 16 residues. CDR3 loop: CASSLGGPRAADTQYF. For the CDR3, the DNA is TGTGCCAGCAGCTTAGGAGGTCCCAGGGCGGCAGATACGCAGTATTTT.

This clonotype was seen a handful of times. This chain joins TRBV7-2 and TRBJ1-6, with D hard to call. V was pared by 11 bases and J by 0 bases, with 8 bases between. CDR3 length: 13 residues. The germline CDR1 and CDR2 sequences are SGHTA and FQGNSA. The CDR3 DNA reads TGTGCCTGCCATACCTCCTATAATTCACCCCTCCACTTT. Amino acids: CACHTSYNSPLHF.

In this sample, this clonotype turned up a few times. The chain combines TRBV20-1 with TRBJ2-7; D is undetermined. The V gene lost 3 bases and the J gene lost 0 bases, with 9 bases spanning the gap. Germline-derived CDR1 and CDR2 are DFQATT and SNEGSKA (reference sequence). The CDR3 is made up of 13 amino acids. The CDR3 spells CSARTVSSYEQYF. In DNA form, the CDR3 reads TGCAGTGCTAGGACGGTGAGCTCCTACGAGCAGTACTTC.

This clonotype appeared once. Just one base apart from a much larger clone, this may be a read error. The V and J genes are TRBV19 and TRBJ2-3; possible D gene TRBD2, 5 bases. CDR3 length: 16 residues. The germline V and J ends were trimmed by 4 bases and 0 bases, with 14 bases remaining between them. Germline V gives CDR1 LNHDA, CDR2 SQIVND (reference sequence). The CDR3 DNA reads as TGTGCCAGTAGTACCCGAGGGCAGCCGAGCACAGATACGCAGTATTTT. It translates to CASSTRGQPSTDTQYF.

This clonotype was seen ten or more times. The chain is built from TRBV12-3 or TRBV12-4 and TRBJ1-2, with 9 bases that match TRBD1. The length of the CDR3 is 13 residues. J gave up 3 bases and V 4 bases, and 0 bases lay outside the gene matches. The DNA of the CDR3 is TGTGCCAGCAGTTGGGACAGGGACTATGGCTACACCTTC. Translating it yields CASSWDRDYGYTF.

In its sample, this clonotype was seen many times. The chain carries TRBV7-9 and TRBJ1-6; weak D call: TRBD1 (5 bases). The CDR3 is 15 residues long. Per germline, CDR1 SEHNR and CDR2 FQNEAQ (reference sequence). Trimming took 4 bases from V and 5 from J, leaving 12 bases between them. The CDR3, as DNA: TGTGCCAGCAGCTGGGGGGACGGAAATAATTCACCCCTCCACTTT. Its translation: CASSWGDGNNSPLHF.

This clonotype was found a few times. The chain carries TRBV9 and TRBJ1-2; 7 bases match TRBD1. Germline values: CDR1 SGDLS, CDR2 YYNGEE. The J segment lost 3 bases and the V segment lost 4 bases, leaving 12 bases of the junction unmatched. The length of the CDR3 is 16 residues. In DNA, the CDR3 is TGTGCCAGCAGCCTGCGGGCAGGGGGTAGCGACTATGGCTACACCTTC. Amino acids: CASSLRAGGSDYGYTF.

The sample holds many counts of this clonotype. The chain employs TRBV27 and TRBJ2-3; TRBD1 matches 7 bases. After removal of 3 bases from V and 2 bases from J, the junction contained 2 bases not matched to a gene. The CDR3 loop spans 14 amino acids. Germline loops: CDR1 MNHEY, CDR2 SMNVEV (reference sequence). The CDR3 DNA reads TGTGCCAGCAGTTTTGACAGGGACACAGATACGCAGTATTTT. It specifies CASSFDRDTDTQYF.

The rearrangement links TRBV5-5 to TRBJ1-6, with D tentatively TRBD1 (6 bases). Trimming cost V 4 bases and J 0 bases, with 11 bases left between them. Germline V gene data show CDR1 as SGHKS and CDR2 as YYEKEE (reference sequence). The length of the CDR3 is 16 residues. CDR3 in amino acids: CASSDDRSSYNSPLHF. CDR3 DNA sequence: TGTGCCAGCAGCGACGACAGGAGCTCCTATAATTCACCCCTCCACTTT.

This clonotype turned up a few times. The chain uses TRBV5-5 and TRBJ1-2, with D possibly matching TRBD1 (5 bases). Germline-derived CDR1 and CDR2 are SGHKS and YYEKEE (reference sequence). The CDR3 is 14 residues long. Trimming took off 4 bases at V and 4 bases at J, with 14 bases between the two ends. The CDR3 here is CASSVGPSSYGYTF. CDR3 sequence (DNA): TGTGCCAGCAGCGTGGGACCCTCAAGCTATGGCTACACCTTC. Based on the CDR3 plus reference TRBV5-5 and TRBJ1-2, the full variable domain is DAGVTQSPTHLIKTRGQQVTLRCSPISGHKSVSWYQQVLGQGPQFIFQYYEKEERGRGNFPDRFSARQFPNYSSELNVNALLLGDSALYLCASSVGPSSYGYTFGSGTRLTVV.

This chain connects TRBV12-3 or TRBV12-4 to TRBJ1-5; 7 nucleotides agree with TRBD1. V was clipped by 4 bases and J by 5 bases; unmatched bases: 8. The CDR3 covers 15 residues. The CDR3 here is CASSSLGQDYQPQHF. CDR3 DNA sequence: TGTGCCAGCAGTTCCCTCGGACAGGATTATCAGCCCCAGCATTTT.

The chain employs TRBV6-1 and TRBJ1-5, with D perhaps matching TRBD1 (5 bases). The V gene's germline CDR1 is MNHNS and CDR2 SASEGT. The CDR3 length is 15 residues. Trimming removed 2 bases at V and 6 bases at J, with 14 bases between. The CDR3 region is CASSELGQGGQPQHF. DNA for the CDR3: TGTGCCAGCAGTGAATTGGGGCAGGGAGGTCAGCCCCAGCATTTT.

This clonotype turned up a few times. The chain couples TRBV15 to TRBJ2-3; D call uncertain. With 3 bases removed from V and 3 bases from J, the gap between germline ends came to 10 bases. The germline gives CDR1 LNHNV, CDR2 YYDKDF (reference sequence). The CDR3 runs to 14 residues. The CDR3 nucleotides are TGTGCCACCAGCAGCGTGCGGTGGACAGATACGCAGTATTTT. It yields the protein CATSSVRWTDTQYF.

The sample holds a few counts of this clonotype. In DNA, the CDR3 is TGCGCCAGCAGCCCGGGACTAGCGTCTAGCACAGATACGCAGTATTTT. It yields the protein CASSPGLASSTDTQYF. The rearrangement uses TRBV5-1 and TRBJ2-3; TRBD2 aligns across 10 bases. V shed 4 bases, J shed 0 bases, and the junction held 5 bases outside the gene matches. CDR1 and CDR2 (germline): SGHRS, YFSETQ. The CDR3 is made up of 16 amino acids.

The J gene is TRBJ2-5, the V gene TRBV7-8, with 8 nucleotides matching TRBD2. V was clipped by 1 base and J by 2 bases; unmatched bases: 3. The CDR3 loop spans 15 amino acids. Germline values: CDR1 SGHVS, CDR2 FQNEAQ. CDR3 DNA sequence: TGTGCCAGCAGCTTAGGCGGGACTAGGCAAGAGACCCAGTACTTC. Amino acids: CASSLGGTRQETQYF.

The table lists this clonotype with many counts. This chain uses TRBV20-1 with TRBJ2-2, with D possibly matching TRBD2 (6 bases). The V gene's germline CDR1 is DFQATT and CDR2 SNEGSKA (reference sequence). There are 15 residues in the CDR3. V was trimmed by 3 bases and J by 5 bases, leaving 16 bases between them. The chain's CDR3 is CSARRAGSATGELFF. The CDR3, as DNA: TGCAGTGCTAGGCGCGCGGGGAGCGCTACCGGGGAGCTGTTTTTT.

The chain is built from TRBV14 and TRBJ1-2; D is unclear. This CDR3 has 13 residues. Deletions cut 4 bases from V and 3 bases from J, with 9 bases between. Germline-derived CDR1 and CDR2 are SGHDN and FVKESK. CDR3 region: CASSPTSYYGYTF. The CDR3 coding sequence is TGTGCCAGCAGCCCCACAAGCTACTATGGCTACACCTTC.

The chain links TRBV19 to TRBJ2-3; D uncertain. Trimming left V 10 bases short and J 1 base short, with 15 bases between. CDR1 and CDR2 from the germline V gene are LNHDA and SQIVND (reference sequence). CDR3 length: 14 amino acids. CDR3 nucleotides: TGTGCCACTACCCCCCGCGAGGGCACAGATACGCAGTATTTT. As protein: CATTPREGTDTQYF. The full variable domain, in which reference TRBV19 and TRBJ2-3 provide the parts outside the CDR3, is DGGITQSPKYLFRKEGQNVTLSCEQNLNHDAMYWYRQDPGQGLRLIYYSQIVNDFQKGDIAEGYSVSREKKESFPLTVTSAQKNPTAFYLCATTPREGTDTQYFGPGTRLTVL.

CDR3 amino acids: CASSLVANTMTEAFF. In DNA, the CDR3 is TGTGCCAGCAGCTTGGTCGCAAATACAATGACTGAAGCTTTCTTT. V and J are TRBV5-5 and TRBJ1-1; D ambiguous. The germline V and J ends were trimmed by 0 bases and 5 bases, with 14 bases remaining between them. CDR3 length: 15 amino acids. The germline gives CDR1 SGHKS, CDR2 YYEKEE (reference sequence).

This clonotype was found a few times. The V gene is TRBV5-4, the J gene TRBJ2-5; D may be TRBD1 or TRBD2 (5 bases each). The CDR3 is 15 amino acids. Germline assignment: CDR1 SGHNT and CDR2 YYREEE (reference sequence). Trimming removed 4 bases at V and 2 bases at J, with 15 bases between. For the CDR3, the DNA is TGTGCCAGCAGCGGACTTCGACAGAAACAAGAGACCCAGTACTTC. It yields the protein CASSGLRQKQETQYF.

V and J are TRBV4-1 and TRBJ1-1; D gene unclear. The germline CDR1 and CDR2 sequences are MGHRA and YSYEKL. The CDR3 runs to 14 residues. Trimming stripped 2 bases from V and 8 bases from J, with 15 bases between. This CDR3 reads CASSQLKGYAEAFF. CDR3 in DNA: TGCGCCAGCAGCCAACTGAAGGGATACGCAGAAGCTTTCTTT.